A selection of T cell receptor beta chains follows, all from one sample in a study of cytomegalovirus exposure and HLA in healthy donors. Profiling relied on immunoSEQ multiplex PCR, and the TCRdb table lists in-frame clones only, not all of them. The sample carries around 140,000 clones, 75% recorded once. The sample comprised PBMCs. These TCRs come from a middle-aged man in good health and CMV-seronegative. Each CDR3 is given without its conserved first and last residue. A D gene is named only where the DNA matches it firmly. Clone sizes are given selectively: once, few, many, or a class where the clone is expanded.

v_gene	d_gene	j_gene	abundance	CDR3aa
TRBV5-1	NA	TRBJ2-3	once	ASSLIPSDTQY
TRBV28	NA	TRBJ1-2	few	ASSFLKQGYGYT
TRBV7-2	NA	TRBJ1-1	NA	ASSFTGVGTEAF
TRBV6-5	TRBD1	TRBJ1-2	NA	ASSRQGINGYT
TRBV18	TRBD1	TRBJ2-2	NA	ASSPSGQGHTGELF
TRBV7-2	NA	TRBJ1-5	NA	ASSFREGQPQH
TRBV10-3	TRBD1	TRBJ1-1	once	AISEPIGQEKNTEAF
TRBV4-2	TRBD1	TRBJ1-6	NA	ASSQESGTGSLRISSYNSPLH
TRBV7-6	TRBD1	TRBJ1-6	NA	ASSTYRGDNSPLH
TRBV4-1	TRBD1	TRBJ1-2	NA	ASSQIRQGAGGYT
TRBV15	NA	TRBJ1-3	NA	ATSRDSSSGNTIY
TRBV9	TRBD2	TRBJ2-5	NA	ASSVGAGGRVGETQY
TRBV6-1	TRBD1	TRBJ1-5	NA	ASSGRQGSNQPQH
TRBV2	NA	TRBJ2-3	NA	ASSSRENREGADTQY
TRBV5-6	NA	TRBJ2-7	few	ASSFAGQYEQY
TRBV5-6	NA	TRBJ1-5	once	ASSLLTGLSNQPQH
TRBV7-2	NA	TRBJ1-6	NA	ASSSPGGASSPLH
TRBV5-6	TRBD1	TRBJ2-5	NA	ASSLGQGITETQY
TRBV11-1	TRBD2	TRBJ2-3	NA	ASSLGLAGVGDTQY
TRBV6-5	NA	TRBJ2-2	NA	ASSYTIDGDGELF
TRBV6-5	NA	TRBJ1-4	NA	ASSGLFTNEKLF
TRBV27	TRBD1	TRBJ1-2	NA	ASSPGGQGWGGYT
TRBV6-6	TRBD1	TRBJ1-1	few	ASSDYPPGQGTEAF
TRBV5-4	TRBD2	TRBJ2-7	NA	ASSLTSGVYDEQY
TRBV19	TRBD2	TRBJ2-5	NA	ASSVPFGSGGQETQY
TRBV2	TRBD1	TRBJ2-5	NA	ASGQGRETQY
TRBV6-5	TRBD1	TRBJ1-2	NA	ASSETGTGYGYT
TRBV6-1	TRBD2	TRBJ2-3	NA	ASIFSGGSTDTQY
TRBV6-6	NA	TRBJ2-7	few	ASSQPIGGLYEQY
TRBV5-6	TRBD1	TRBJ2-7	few	ASSRDRGGEQY
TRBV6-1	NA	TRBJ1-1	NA	ASSRWGGTEAF
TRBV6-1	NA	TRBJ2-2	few	ASSETGFPGELF
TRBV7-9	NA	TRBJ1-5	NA	SSSLGSGAVDQPQH
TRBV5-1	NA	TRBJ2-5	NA	ASSRGHTETQY
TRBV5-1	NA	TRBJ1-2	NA	ASSWTVGQLYGYT
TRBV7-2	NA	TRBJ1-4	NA	ASSLMGGLSEKLF
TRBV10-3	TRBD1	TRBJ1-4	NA	AISEHWTGDVEKLF
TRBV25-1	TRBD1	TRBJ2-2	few	ASGNRGQLTGELF
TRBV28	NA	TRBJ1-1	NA	ASSLLGGGTNTEAF
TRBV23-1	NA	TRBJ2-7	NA	ASSQTAPTRRGGEQY
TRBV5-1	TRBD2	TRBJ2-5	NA	ASSLELAGGETQY
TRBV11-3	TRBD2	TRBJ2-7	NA	AGMTSGDSTYEQY